The clone carrying this TCR beta chain is a singleton in its sample. The data belong to a study of cytomegalovirus exposure and HLA in healthy donors. Germline CDR1 reads SGHAT; CDR2 reads FQNNGV. The CDR3 spans 12 residues. The V gene lost 1 base and the J gene lost 6 bases, with 7 bases spanning the gap. Researchers ran the PCR with 60 Vbeta and 13 Jbeta primers. Clones were read by immunoSEQ multiplex PCR, and TCRdb kept only the in-frame ones, dropping some. The table lists 100,000 to 150,000 clones, 76% of them singletons. The sequencing sample was made of PBMCs. V usage is TRBV11-2 and J usage is TRBJ2-7; unclear D gene. The sequence derives from a female donor in good health and CMV-seropositive. CDR3 residues: CASSLASLEQYF. As DNA, the CDR3 is TGTGCCAGCAGCTTAGCGTCTCTCGAGCAGTACTTC. The entire variable domain, with the rest obtained from reference TRBV11-2 and TRBJ2-7, is as follows: EAGVAQSPRYKIIEKRQSVAFWCNPISGHATLYWYQQILGQGPKLLIQFQNNGVVDDSQLPKDRFSAERLKGVDSTLKIQPAKLEDSAVYLCASSLASLEQYFGPGTRLTVT.